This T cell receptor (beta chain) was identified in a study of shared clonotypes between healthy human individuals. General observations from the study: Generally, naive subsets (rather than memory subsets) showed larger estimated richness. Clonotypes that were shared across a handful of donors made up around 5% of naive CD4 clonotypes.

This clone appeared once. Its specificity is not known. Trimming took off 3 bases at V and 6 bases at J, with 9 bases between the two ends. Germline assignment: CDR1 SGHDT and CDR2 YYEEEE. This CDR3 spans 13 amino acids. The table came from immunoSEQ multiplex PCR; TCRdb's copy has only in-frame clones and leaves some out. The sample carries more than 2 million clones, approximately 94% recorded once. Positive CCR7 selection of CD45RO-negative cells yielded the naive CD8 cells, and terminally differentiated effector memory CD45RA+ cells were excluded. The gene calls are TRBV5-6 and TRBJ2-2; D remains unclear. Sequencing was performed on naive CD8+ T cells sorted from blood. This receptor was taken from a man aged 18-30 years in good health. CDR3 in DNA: TGTGCCAGCAGCTCTATTATCGCCGGGGAGCTGTTTTTT. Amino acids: CASSSIIAGELFF.